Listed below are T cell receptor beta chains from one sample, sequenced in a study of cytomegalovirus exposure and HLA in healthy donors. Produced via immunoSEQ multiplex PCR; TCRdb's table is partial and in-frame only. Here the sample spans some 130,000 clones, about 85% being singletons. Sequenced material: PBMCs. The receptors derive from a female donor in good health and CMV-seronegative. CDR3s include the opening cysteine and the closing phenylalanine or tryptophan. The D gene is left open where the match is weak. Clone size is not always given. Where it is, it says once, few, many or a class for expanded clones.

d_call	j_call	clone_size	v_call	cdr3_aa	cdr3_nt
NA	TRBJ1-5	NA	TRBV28	CASSSGVTGLGQPQHF	TGTGCCAGCAGTTCAGGTGTTACAGGGCTAGGACAGCCCCAGCATTTT
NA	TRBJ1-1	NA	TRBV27	CASSLKPPHMNTEAFF	TGTGCCAGCAGTTTAAAACCGCCCCACATGAACACTGAAGCTTTCTTT
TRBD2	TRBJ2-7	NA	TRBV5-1	CASSSQTSGAYEQYF	TGCGCCAGCAGCTCCCAGACTAGCGGGGCCTACGAGCAGTACTTC
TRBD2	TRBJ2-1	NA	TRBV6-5	CASSYGSGTSNEQFF	TGTGCCAGCAGTTACGGAAGCGGGACCTCTAATGAGCAGTTCTTC
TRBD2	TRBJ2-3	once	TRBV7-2	CASSLMAGGTDTQYF	TGTGCCAGCAGCTTAATGGCGGGAGGAACAGATACGCAGTATTTT
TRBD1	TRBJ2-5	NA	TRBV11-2	CASSPYRGRQETQYF	TGTGCCAGCAGCCCGTACAGGGGGCGGCAGGAGACCCAGTACTTC
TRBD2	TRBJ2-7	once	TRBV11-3	CASTVSGLGYHEQYF	TGTGCCAGCACCGTGTCGGGACTAGGGTACCACGAGCAGTACTTC
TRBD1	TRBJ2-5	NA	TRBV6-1	CASSEEHRTGSIAGEETQYF	TGTGCCAGCAGTGAAGAGCATAGGACAGGGTCCATTGCTGGGGAAGAGACCCAGTACTTC
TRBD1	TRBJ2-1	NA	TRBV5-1	CASSLDRGQNEQFF	TGCGCCAGCAGCTTGGACAGGGGGCAGAATGAGCAGTTCTTC
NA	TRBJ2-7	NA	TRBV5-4	CASSLYFQGNREQYF	TGTGCCAGCAGCTTGTACTTTCAGGGGAATCGCGAGCAGTACTTC
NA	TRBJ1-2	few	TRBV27	CASSPPGLWGLYGYTF	TGTGCCAGCAGTCCCCCGGGACTCTGGGGCCTCTATGGCTACACCTTC
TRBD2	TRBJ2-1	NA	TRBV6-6	CASSYRGGYNEQFF	TGTGCCAGCAGTTACCGGGGGGGCTACAATGAGCAGTTCTTC
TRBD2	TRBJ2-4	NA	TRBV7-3	CASSPQGLAGGPVAKNIQYF	TGTGCCAGCAGCCCCCAAGGACTAGCGGGGGGGCCCGTAGCCAAAAACATTCAGTACTTC
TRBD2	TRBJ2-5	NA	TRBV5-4	CASSLLAGGQETQYF	TGTGCCAGCAGCTTACTAGCGGGGGGCCAAGAGACCCAGTACTTC
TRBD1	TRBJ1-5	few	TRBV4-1	CASSQDRRGQSNQPQHF	TGCGCCAGCAGCCAAGATAGAAGGGGACAGAGCAATCAGCCCCAGCATTTT
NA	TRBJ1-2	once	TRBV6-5	CASSYSGLRPRSYTF	TGTGCCAGCAGTTACTCAGGACTGAGGCCAAGAAGCTACACCTTC
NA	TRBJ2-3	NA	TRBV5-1	CASTPEPWDNSLRPDTQYF	TGCGCCAGCACCCCCGAGCCATGGGACAATTCCCTCCGACCAGATACGCAGTATTTT
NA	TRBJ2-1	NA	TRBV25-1	CASSVGAEQFF	TGTGCCAGCAGTGTAGGGGCTGAGCAGTTCTTC
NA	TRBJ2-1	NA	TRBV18	CASSPQQSRGEQFF	TGTGCCAGCTCACCTCAACAGAGTAGGGGAGAGCAGTTCTTC
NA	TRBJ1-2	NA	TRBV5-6	CASSYGQGNYGYTF	TGTGCCAGCAGCTATGGCCAGGGTAACTATGGCTACACCTTC
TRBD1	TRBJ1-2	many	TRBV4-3	CASSPDRDRGSLYGYTF	TGCGCCAGCAGCCCGGATCGGGACAGGGGATCCCTTTATGGCTACACCTTC
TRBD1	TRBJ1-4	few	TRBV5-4	CASSGQGASEKLFF	TGTGCCAGCAGCGGACAGGGGGCTTCGGAAAAACTGTTTTTT
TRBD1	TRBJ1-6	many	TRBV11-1	CASSRDRGSSPLHF	TGTGCCAGCAGCCGGGACAGGGGGAGTTCACCCCTCCACTTT
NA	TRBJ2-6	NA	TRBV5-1	CASSPRTVSGANVLTF	TGCGCCAGCAGCCCGCGGACAGTGTCTGGGGCCAACGTCCTGACTTTC
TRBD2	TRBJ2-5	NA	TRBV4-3	CASSQVREGGETQYF	TGCGCCAGCAGCCAAGTTCGGGAGGGCGGAGAGACCCAGTACTTC
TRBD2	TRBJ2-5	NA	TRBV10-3	CAITNSTSGSRETQYF	TGTGCCATCACCAATTCGACTAGCGGGAGTCGAGAGACCCAGTACTTC
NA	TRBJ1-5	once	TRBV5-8	CASSLGRYQPQHF	TGTGCCAGCAGCTTGGGCAGATATCAGCCCCAGCATTTT
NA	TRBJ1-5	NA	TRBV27	CASSTAGNNQPQHF	TGTGCCAGCTCAACGGCAGGGAACAATCAGCCCCAGCATTTT
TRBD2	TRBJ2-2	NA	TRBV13	CAAGENTGELFF	TGTGCCGCGGGAGAGAACACCGGGGAGCTGTTTTTT
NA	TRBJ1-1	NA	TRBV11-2	CASSFGSRGYTEAFF	TGTGCCAGCAGCTTTGGTAGTAGGGGATACACTGAAGCTTTCTTT
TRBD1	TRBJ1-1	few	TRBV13	CASSEGARREAFF	TGTGCCAGCAGCGAGGGGGCGCGGAGGGAAGCTTTCTTT
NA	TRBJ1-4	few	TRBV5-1	CASSATARYPSNEKLFF	TGCGCCAGCAGTGCGACAGCCCGGTACCCGTCTAATGAAAAACTGTTTTTT
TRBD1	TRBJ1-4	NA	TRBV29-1	CSVGGSGGYEKLFF	TGCAGCGTTGGAGGGTCAGGGGGCTATGAAAAACTGTTTTTT
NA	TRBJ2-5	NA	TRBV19	CASSITDRQETQYF	TGTGCCAGTAGTATAACGGACAGACAAGAGACCCAGTACTTC
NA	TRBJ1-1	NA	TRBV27	CASSLSGPRRRNTEAFF	TGTGCCAGCAGTTTATCGGGGCCCCGACGGCGGAACACTGAAGCTTTCTTT
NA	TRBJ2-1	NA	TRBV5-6	CASSLGGTFFNEQFF	TGTGCCAGCAGCTTGGGAGGGACATTCTTCAATGAGCAGTTCTTC
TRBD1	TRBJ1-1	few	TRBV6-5	CASIRRGDTEAFF	TGTGCCAGCATCCGCAGGGGGGACACTGAAGCTTTCTTT
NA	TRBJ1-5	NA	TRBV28	CASSLQGLHNNQPQHF	TGTGCCAGCAGTTTACAGGGTTTGCACAATAATCAGCCCCAGCATTTT
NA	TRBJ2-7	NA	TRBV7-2	CASSLSGISYEQYF	TGTGCCAGCAGCTTATCGGGAATTTCCTACGAGCAGTACTTC
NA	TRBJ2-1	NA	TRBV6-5	CASSTGWSQEQFF	TGTGCCAGCAGTACCGGGTGGTCTCAAGAGCAGTTCTTC
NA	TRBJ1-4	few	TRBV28	CASSSTREKLFF	TGTGCCAGCAGTTCGACGAGGGAAAAACTGTTTTTT
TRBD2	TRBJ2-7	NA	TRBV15	CATSRDPYGVAGPYEQYF	TGTGCCACCAGCAGAGACCCCTACGGGGTAGCGGGGCCCTACGAGCAGTACTTC
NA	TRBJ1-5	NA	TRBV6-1	CASSVAAGVGNQPQHF	TGTGCCAGCAGTGTAGCGGCAGGGGTTGGCAATCAGCCCCAGCATTTT
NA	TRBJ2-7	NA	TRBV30	CAWSVREQNEQYF	TGTGCCTGGAGTGTACGGGAGCAGAACGAGCAGTACTTC